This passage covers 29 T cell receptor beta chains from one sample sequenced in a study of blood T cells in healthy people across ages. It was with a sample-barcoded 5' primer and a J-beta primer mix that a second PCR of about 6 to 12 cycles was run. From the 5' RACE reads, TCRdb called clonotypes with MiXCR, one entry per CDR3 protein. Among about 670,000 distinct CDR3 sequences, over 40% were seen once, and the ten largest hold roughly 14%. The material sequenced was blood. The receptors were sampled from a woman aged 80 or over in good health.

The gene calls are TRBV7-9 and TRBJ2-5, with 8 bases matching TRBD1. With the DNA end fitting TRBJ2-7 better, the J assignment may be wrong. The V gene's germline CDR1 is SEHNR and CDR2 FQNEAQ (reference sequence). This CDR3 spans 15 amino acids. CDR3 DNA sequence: TGTGCCAGCACCCTGACCGGGACAGGTTGGTACGAGCAGTACTTC. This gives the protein CASTLTGTGWYEQYF.

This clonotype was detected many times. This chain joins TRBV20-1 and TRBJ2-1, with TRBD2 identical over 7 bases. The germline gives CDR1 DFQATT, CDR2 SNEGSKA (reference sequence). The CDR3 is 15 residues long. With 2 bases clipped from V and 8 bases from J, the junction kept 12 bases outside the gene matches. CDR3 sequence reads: CSARTPGLGLYEQFF. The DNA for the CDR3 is TGCAGTGCTAGAACACCCGGACTAGGCCTATATGAGCAGTTCTTC.

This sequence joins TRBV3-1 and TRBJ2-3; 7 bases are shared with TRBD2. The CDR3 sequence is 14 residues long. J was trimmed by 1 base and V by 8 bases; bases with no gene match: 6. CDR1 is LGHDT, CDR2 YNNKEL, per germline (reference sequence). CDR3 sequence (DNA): TGTGCCAGCGGGGCTAGCGGTCGCACAGATACGCAGTATTTT. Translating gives CASGASGRTDTQYF.

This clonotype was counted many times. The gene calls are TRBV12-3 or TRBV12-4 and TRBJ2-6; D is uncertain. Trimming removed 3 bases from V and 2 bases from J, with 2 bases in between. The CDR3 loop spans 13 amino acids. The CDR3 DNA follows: TGTGCCAGCAGTTTCGCTGGGGCCAACGTCCTGACTTTC. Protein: CASSFAGANVLTF.

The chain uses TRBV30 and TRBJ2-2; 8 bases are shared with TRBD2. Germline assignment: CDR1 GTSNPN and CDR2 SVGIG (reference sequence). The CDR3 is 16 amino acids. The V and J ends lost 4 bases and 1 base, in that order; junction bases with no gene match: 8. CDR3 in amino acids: CAWKPIAGLNTGELFF. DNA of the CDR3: TGTGCCTGGAAACCCATAGCGGGGTTGAACACCGGGGAGCTGTTTTTT.

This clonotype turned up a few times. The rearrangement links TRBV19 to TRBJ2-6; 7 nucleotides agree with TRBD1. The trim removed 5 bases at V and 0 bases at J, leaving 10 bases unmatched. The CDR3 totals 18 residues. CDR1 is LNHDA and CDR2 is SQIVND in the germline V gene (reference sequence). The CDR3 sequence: CASSPLRGQSSGANVLTF. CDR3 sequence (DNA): TGTGCCAGTAGTCCTCTTCGGGGACAGAGCTCTGGGGCCAACGTCCTGACTTTC.

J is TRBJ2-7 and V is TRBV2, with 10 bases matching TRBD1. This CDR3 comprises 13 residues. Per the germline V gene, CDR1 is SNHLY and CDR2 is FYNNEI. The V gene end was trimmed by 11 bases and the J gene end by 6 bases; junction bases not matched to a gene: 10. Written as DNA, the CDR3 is TGTGCCTCACGGGGGGGACAGGGGCGCGAGCAGTACTTC. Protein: CASRGGQGREQYF. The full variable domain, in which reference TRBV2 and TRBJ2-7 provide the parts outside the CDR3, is EPEVTQTPSHQVTQMGQEVILRCVPISNHLYFYWYRQILGQKVEFLVSFYNNEISEKSEIFDDQFSVERPDGSNFTLKIRSTKLEDSAMYFCASRGGQGREQYFGPGTRLTVT.

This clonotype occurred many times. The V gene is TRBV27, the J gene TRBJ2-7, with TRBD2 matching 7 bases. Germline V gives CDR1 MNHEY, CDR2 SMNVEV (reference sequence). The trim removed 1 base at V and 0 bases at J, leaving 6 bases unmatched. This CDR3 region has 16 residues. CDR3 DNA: TGTGCCAGCAGTTTATGGGGAGCGGGGAGCTCCTACGAGCAGTACTTC. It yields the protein CASSLWGAGSSYEQYF.

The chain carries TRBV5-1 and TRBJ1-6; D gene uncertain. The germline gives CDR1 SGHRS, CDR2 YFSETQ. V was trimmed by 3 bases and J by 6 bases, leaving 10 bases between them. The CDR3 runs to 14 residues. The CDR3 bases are TGCGCCAGCAGCTCGGAATTTGCTAATTCACCCCTCCACTTT. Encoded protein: CASSSEFANSPLHF.

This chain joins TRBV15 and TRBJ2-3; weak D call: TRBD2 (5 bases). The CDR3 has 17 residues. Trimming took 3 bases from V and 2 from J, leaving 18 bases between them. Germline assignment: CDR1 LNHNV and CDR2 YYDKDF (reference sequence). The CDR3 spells CATSRGRSGKYTDTQYF. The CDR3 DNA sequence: TGTGCCACCAGCAGGGGTAGGAGCGGAAAATACACAGATACGCAGTATTTT.

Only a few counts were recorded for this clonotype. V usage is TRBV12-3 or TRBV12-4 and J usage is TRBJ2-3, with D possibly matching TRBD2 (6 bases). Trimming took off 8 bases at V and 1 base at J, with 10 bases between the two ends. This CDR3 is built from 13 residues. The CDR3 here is CASGGLRTDTQYF. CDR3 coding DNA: TGTGCCAGCGGAGGACTACGCACAGATACGCAGTATTTT.

CDR3: CASSPAQLAGGYEQYF. The CDR3 coding sequence is TGTGCCAGCAGTCCCGCCCAACTAGCGGGAGGCTACGAGCAGTACTTC. The chain carries TRBV28 and TRBJ2-7, with 12 bases matching TRBD2. This CDR3 is built from 16 residues. V was clipped by 5 bases and J by 3 bases; unmatched bases: 8. From germline, CDR1 is MDHEN and CDR2 SYDVKM. The whole variable domain, remainder taken from reference TRBV28 and TRBJ2-7, is DVKVTQSSRYLVKRTGEKVFLECVQDMDHENMFWYRQDPGLGLRLIYFSYDVKMKEKGDIPEGYSVSREKKERFSLILESASTNQTSMYLCASSPAQLAGGYEQYFGPGTRLTVT.

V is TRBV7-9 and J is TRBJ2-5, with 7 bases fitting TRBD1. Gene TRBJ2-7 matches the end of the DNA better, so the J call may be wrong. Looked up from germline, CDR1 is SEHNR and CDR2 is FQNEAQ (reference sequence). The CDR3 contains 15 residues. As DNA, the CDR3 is TGTGCCAGCAGCTCCCTACAGGGGAGCGGCTACGAGCAGTACTTC. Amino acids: CASSSLQGSGYEQYF.

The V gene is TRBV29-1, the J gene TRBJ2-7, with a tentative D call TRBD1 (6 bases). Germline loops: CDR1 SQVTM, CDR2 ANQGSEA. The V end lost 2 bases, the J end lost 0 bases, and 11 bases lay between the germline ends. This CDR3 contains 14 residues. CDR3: CSVEIGTPSYEQYF. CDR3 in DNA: TGCAGCGTTGAAATCGGGACACCCTCCTACGAGCAGTACTTC.

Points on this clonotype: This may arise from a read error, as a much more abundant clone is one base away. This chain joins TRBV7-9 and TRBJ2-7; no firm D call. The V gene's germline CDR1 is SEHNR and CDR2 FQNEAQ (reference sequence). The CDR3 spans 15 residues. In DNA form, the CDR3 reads TGTGCCAACAGCTTAGTAGACGGACCTAGCTACGAGCAGTACTTC. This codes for CANSLVDGPSYEQYF.

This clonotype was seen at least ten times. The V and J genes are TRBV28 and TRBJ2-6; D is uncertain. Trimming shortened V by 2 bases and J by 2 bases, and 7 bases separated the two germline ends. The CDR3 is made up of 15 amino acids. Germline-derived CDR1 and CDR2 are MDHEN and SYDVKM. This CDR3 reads CASSLQLPGANVLTF. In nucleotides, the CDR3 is TGTGCCAGCAGTTTACAACTACCTGGGGCCAACGTCCTGACTTTC. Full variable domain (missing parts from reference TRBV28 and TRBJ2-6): DVKVTQSSRYLVKRTGEKVFLECVQDMDHENMFWYRQDPGLGLRLIYFSYDVKMKEKGDIPEGYSVSREKKERFSLILESASTNQTSMYLCASSLQLPGANVLTFGAGSRLTVL.

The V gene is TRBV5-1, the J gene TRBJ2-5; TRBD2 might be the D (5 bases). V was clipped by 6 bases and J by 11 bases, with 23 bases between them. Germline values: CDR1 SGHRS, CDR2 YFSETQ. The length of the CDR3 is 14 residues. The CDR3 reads CASTTSGSYNEQYF. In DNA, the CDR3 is TGCGCCAGCACGACGAGCGGCTCCTACAATGAGCAGTACTTC.

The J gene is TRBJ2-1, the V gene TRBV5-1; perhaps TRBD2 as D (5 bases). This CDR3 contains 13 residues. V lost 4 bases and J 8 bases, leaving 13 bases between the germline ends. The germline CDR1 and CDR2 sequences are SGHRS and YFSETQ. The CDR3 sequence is CASSPSGADEQFF. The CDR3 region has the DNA TGCGCCAGCAGCCCGAGCGGAGCCGATGAGCAGTTCTTC.

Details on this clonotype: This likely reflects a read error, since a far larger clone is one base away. In DNA, the CDR3 is TGTGCCAGCAGCTTAGTTGAGTACGAGCAGTACTTC. This encodes CASSLVEYEQYF. The genes are TRBV7-2 and TRBJ2-5; D is uncertain. The J call is doubtful: the DNA matches TRBJ2-7 better. The CDR3 extends over 12 amino acids. Germline-derived CDR1 and CDR2 are SGHTA and FQGNSA.

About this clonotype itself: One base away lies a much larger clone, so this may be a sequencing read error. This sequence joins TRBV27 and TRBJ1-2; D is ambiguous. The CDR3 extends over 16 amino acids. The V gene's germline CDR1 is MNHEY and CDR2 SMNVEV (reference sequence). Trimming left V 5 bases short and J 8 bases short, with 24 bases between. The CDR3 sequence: CASSAKSGPNSEGYTF. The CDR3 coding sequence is TGTGCCAGCAGTGCCAAGTCTGGCCCCAACAGTGAGGGCTACACCTTC.

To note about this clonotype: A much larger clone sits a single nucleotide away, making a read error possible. CDR3: CASSPGQRDYGYTF. The CDR3, as DNA: TGTGCCAGCAGTCCGGGACAGAGGGACTATGGCTACACCTTC. The chain recombines TRBV25-1 with TRBJ1-2; 7 bases are shared with TRBD1. V lost 5 bases to trimming and J lost 3 bases; unmatched junction nucleotides: 6. The CDR3 is 14 amino acids. Germline CDR1 is MGHDK and CDR2 is SYGVNS.

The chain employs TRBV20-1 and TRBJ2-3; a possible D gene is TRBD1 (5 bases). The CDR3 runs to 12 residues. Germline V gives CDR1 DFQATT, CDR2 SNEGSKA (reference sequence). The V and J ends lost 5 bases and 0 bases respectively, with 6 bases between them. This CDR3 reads CSAQGSTDTQYF. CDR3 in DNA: TGCAGTGCTCAGGGTAGCACAGATACGCAGTATTTT.

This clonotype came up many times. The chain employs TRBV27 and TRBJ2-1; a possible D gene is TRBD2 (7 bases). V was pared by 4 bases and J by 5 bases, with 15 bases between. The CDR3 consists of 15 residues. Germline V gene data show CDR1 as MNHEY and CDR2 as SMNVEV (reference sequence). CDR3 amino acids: CASSYARGAHNEQFF. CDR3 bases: TGTGCCAGCAGTTATGCTCGGGGGGCGCACAATGAGCAGTTCTTC.

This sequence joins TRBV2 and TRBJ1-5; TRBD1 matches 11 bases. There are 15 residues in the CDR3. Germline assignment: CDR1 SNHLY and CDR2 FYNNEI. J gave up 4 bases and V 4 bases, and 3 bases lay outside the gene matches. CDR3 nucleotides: TGTGCCAGCAGTGGGACAGGGGGCAGGAATCAGCCCCAGCATTTT. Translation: CASSGTGGRNQPQHF.

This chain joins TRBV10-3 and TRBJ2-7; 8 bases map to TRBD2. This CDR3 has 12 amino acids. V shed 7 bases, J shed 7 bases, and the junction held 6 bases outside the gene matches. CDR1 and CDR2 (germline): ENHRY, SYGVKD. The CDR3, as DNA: TGTGCCATCACCGCGGGGGGCAAGGAGCAGTACTTC. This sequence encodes CAITAGGKEQYF.

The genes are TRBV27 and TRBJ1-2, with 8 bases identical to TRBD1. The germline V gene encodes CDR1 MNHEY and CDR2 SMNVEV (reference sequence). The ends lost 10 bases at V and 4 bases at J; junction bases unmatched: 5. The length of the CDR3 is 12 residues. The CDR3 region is CATLTGAYGYTF. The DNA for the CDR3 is TGTGCCACCCTGACAGGGGCCTATGGCTACACCTTC.

The DNA for the CDR3 is TGTGCCAGCAGTGCGGTCAGGTATGAGCAGTTCTTC. Its translation: CASSAVRYEQFF. The chain uses TRBV2 and TRBJ2-1, with no clear D. Germline loops: CDR1 SNHLY, CDR2 FYNNEI. The CDR3 length is 12 residues. The V end lost 4 bases, the J end lost 8 bases, and 9 bases lay between the germline ends. Full variable domain (missing parts from reference TRBV2 and TRBJ2-1): EPEVTQTPSHQVTQMGQEVILRCVPISNHLYFYWYRQILGQKVEFLVSFYNNEISEKSEIFDDQFSVERPDGSNFTLKIRSTKLEDSAMYFCASSAVRYEQFFGPGTRLTVL.

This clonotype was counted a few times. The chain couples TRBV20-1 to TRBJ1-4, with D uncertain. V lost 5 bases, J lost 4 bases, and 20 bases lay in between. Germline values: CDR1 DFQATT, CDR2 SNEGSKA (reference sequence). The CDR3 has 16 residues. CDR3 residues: CSARPDLLAGNEKLFF. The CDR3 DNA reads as TGCAGTGCTCGACCGGACCTCCTTGCTGGTAATGAAAAACTGTTTTTT.

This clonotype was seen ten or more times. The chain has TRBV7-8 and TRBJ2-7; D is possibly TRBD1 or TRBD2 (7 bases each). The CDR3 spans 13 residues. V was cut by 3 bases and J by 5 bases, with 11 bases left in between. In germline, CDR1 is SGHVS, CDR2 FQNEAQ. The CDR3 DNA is TGTGCCAGCAGCTTGGGGGGGACAGACGAGCAGTACTTC. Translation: CASSLGGTDEQYF.